The present TCR beta chain was sequenced within a study of cytomegalovirus exposure and HLA in healthy donors. Study details: Later analysis reported that the 95 to 150 validation repertoires shared the platform of the 650 to 700 first-cohort repertoires.

Method: immunoSEQ multiplex PCR; TCRdb's copy keeps in-frame clones and lacks some. Of just under 75,000 clones in the sample, 85% to 95% are singletons; the top ten hold 3.2%. Trimming removed 1 base from V and 7 bases from J, with 11 bases in between. CDR1 is SGHRS, CDR2 YFSETQ, per germline. The CDR3 has 13 residues. Comments on this clone: Antigen specificity is unknown.

Whole-study results and caveats: It was reportedly the case that the classifier diagnosed cytomegalovirus status with high specificity and sensitivity.

Material: PBMCs. The rearrangement joins TRBV5-1 to TRBJ1-2, with no clear D. The receptor's source is a woman younger than 30 in good health and CMV-seropositive. As DNA, the CDR3 is TGCGCCAGCAGCTTGAGCCGAACCGGTGGCTACACCTTC. Residues: CASSLSRTGGYTF.